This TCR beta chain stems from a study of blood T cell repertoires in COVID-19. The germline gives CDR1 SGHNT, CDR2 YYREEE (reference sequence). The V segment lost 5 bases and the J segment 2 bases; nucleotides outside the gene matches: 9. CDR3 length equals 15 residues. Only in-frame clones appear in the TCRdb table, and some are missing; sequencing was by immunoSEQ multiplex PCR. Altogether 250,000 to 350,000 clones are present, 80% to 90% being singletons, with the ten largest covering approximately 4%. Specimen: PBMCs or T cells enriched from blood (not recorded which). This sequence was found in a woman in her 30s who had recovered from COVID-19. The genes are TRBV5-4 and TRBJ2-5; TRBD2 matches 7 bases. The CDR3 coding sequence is TGTGCCAGCAGACTATTGGGGGGGAAACAAGAGACCCAGTACTTC. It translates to CASRLLGGKQETQYF.